This T cell receptor beta chain is from a study of response to subunit inactivated influenza vaccine. Germline-derived CDR1 and CDR2 are SGHRS and YFSETQ. V was clipped by 5 bases and J by 3 bases; unmatched bases: 8. This CDR3 region has 15 residues. From the RT-PCR reads, TCRdb called clonotypes with MiXCR, one entry per CDR3 protein. Among about 570,000 distinct CDR3 sequences, about 10% were seen once, and the ten largest hold roughly 11%. This clonotype was found many times. Another study also made use of these data, one on T cells expressing NK-cell markers. That source reports: Synthesis of TCR beta cDNA relied on 5'RACE template switching carrying UMIs. The contribution of dominant NKG2C+ clonotypes to CD8+ T cells in roughly 6 donors was roughly 1.0-7.5%.

The TCR comes from a man aged 45-60 years who received an inactivated influenza vaccine. The chain employs TRBV5-1 and TRBJ2-7; 10 nucleotides line up with TRBD1. The material was PBMCs from blood, obtained on the day of vaccination. The CDR3 protein is CASRAGTGVLYEQYF. CDR3 coding DNA: TGCGCCAGCAGGGCCGGGACAGGGGTTCTCTACGAGCAGTACTTC.